This TCR beta chain was observed in a study of blood T cell repertoires in COVID-19. Overall study context: From T cells, B-cell-depleted T cells, or PBMCs came the material, which was cDNA or gDNA.

A few counts support this clone. In the original processing: Amplified reference gene primers provided the basis for estimating nucleated cell counts. The assay was immunoSEQ multiplex PCR, and TCRdb's table has in-frame clones only and misses some. The V and J calls and clone size come from that table; D and trimming were worked out from the DNA. The data hold 15,000 to 20,000 clones, with about 85% observed a single time. Germline lookup yields CDR1 SGHRS and CDR2 YFSETQ. V lost 5 bases and J lost 6; bases outside the gene matches: 3. CDR3 size: 14 residues. This receptor was obtained from a human donor in a cohort sampled during active COVID-19. The specimen was peripheral blood. J is TRBJ2-1 and V is TRBV5-1, with 12 bases fitting TRBD2. The CDR3 DNA reads TGCGCCAGCAGTTGGACTAGCGGGGCCAATGAGCAGTTCTTC. Protein: CASSWTSGANEQFF.